This T cell receptor beta chain was identified during a study of T cell changes during pregnancy in multiple sclerosis. The CDR3 totals 15 residues. Per germline, CDR1 LNHDA and CDR2 SQIVND (reference sequence). V shed 6 bases and J 1 base; nucleotides not matched to a gene: 7. Repertoires were generated with immunoSEQ multiplex PCR, while TCRdb's copy carries only in-frame clones and drops some. This table holds under 40,000 clones, roughly 93% found once. The sequence derives from a female donor in good health, enrolled as a control in a pregnancy study. The source material was peripheral blood, sampled in the second trimester of pregnancy. The chain recombines TRBV19 with TRBJ2-7; 9 bases align to TRBD1. In nucleotides, the CDR3 is TGTGCCAGTAGGCCGGGACAGGGTAATTCCTACGAGCAGTACTTC. Protein: CASRPGQGNSYEQYF.